This TCR beta chain comes out of a study of CD8 T cells in ankylosing spondylitis. Findings of the study overall: Researchers reportedly found disease-linked clones significantly enriched in matched ankylosing spondylitis synovial fluid. Both synovial fluid and blood in reactive arthritis had previously been reported to carry some motif variants. Ankylosing spondylitis blood appeared to be characterized by a TCR beta motif of under ten highly homologous variants.

Scientists made TCR beta libraries using quantitative 5'-RACE with molecular barcodes. TCRdb reprocessed the 5' RACE reads via MiXCR and lists one record per CDR3 protein. The sample shows fewer than 400,000 distinct CDR3 sequences, roughly 8% of them seen only once. This clonotype was detected only a few times. The antigen is undetermined. Deletions cut 5 bases from V and 5 bases from J, with 13 bases between. The germline V gene has CDR1 MDHEN and CDR2 SYDVKM. The CDR3 sequence is 14 residues long. The sequence came from a male donor with ankylosing spondylitis. Sequenced material: blood, either unsorted or a sorted T cell fraction (not recorded which). The V call is TRBV28, the J call TRBJ2-1; D possibly corresponds to TRBD2 (5 bases). The DNA of the CDR3 is TGTGCCAGCAGTACCGGACTGACCCACAATGAGCAGTTCTTC. Residues: CASSTGLTHNEQFF.